These T cell receptor beta chains were read from a single sample in a study of PD-L1 blockade in urothelial cancer. Profiling relied on immunoSEQ multiplex PCR, and the TCRdb table lists in-frame clones only, not all of them. The sample includes around 30,000 clones, 75% to 85% of them seen just once. Sequencing used PBMCs, obtained around atezolizumab (anti-PD-L1) treatment. The receptors shown here come from a man aged 55 to 69 with urothelial cancer. Both conserved end residues are part of each CDR3. A D gene is named only where the DNA matches it firmly. Not all rows give a size; the values are once, few, many and, for expanded clones, a class.

size | J | V | D | DNA | CDR3
- | TRBJ1-2 | TRBV25-1 | - | TGTGCCAGCAGTGGCGGGGTTGGGTACTATGGCTACACCTTC | CASSGGVGYYGYTF
- | TRBJ1-3 | TRBV18 | TRBD1 | TGTGCCAGCTCACCCGAACAGGGGGTATCTGGAAACACCATATATTTT | CASSPEQGVSGNTIYF
- | TRBJ2-1 | TRBV5-4 | - | TGTGCCAGCAGCCGACAGGCAACGGCAGACGTTGAGCAGTTCTTC | CASSRQATADVEQFF
- | TRBJ2-7 | TRBV4-2 | TRBD2 | TGTGCCAGCAGCCAAGAATCAGCGGGAGCGACCTACGAGCAGTACTTC | CASSQESAGATYEQYF
once | TRBJ2-7 | TRBV29-1 | - | TGCAGCGTTGCGTTCACAGTCTCCCCTCGCTACGAGCAGTACTTC | CSVAFTVSPRYEQYF
- | TRBJ2-7 | TRBV5-1 | TRBD2 | TGCGCCAGCAGCTATAGGACTAGCGGAGACTACGAGCAGTACTTC | CASSYRTSGDYEQYF
- | TRBJ2-7 | TRBV6-6 | - | TGTGCCAGCAGTTACTCCCAGGACGAGCAGTACTTC | CASSYSQDEQYF
- | TRBJ2-3 | TRBV5-6 | - | TGTGCCAGCAGCCCTGGGCGTCGCAGCACAGATACGCAGTATTTT | CASSPGRRSTDTQYF
- | TRBJ1-4 | TRBV2 | - | TGTGCCAGCAATGTGGACAGTGCAACTAATGAAAAACTGTTTTTT | CASNVDSATNEKLFF
- | TRBJ1-1 | TRBV5-1 | - | TGCGCCAGCAGCCTGCAGGGTCCCACTGAAGCTTTCTTT | CASSLQGPTEAFF
- | TRBJ2-2 | TRBV5-1 | TRBD1 | TGCGCCAGCAGCTACGGACAGGTCACCGGGGAGCTGTTTTTT | CASSYGQVTGELFF
- | TRBJ1-5 | TRBV6-1 | - | TGTGCCAGCAGTGAGGATCCCGGGGACAATCAGCCCCAGCATTTT | CASSEDPGDNQPQHF
- | TRBJ1-2 | TRBV5-1 | - | TGCGCCAGCAAACGCCCAGGGGTGATTGGTTATGGCTACACCTTC | CASKRPGVIGYGYTF
- | TRBJ1-5 | TRBV5-1 | TRBD1 | TGCGCCAGCAGCAAAGGGACAGGGGGCGCGGATCAGCCCCAGCATTTT | CASSKGTGGADQPQHF
once | TRBJ1-5 | TRBV4-1 | - | TGCGCCAGCAGCCAAGCTGACTCCGGGACGGGGGAGAGTCAGCCCCAGCATTTT | CASSQADSGTGESQPQHF
- | TRBJ2-7 | TRBV4-2 | - | TGTGCCAGCATCCAGGACAGTTCCTACGTGCAGTACTTC | CASIQDSSYVQYF
- | TRBJ2-2 | TRBV25-1 | TRBD1 | TGTGCCAGCAGGGGACAGATAAACACCGGGGAGCTGTTTTTT | CASRGQINTGELFF
- | TRBJ1-5 | TRBV6-6 | TRBD1 | TGTGCCAGCAGCTGGTTGGGGACAGGGTCTCAGCCCCAGCATTTT | CASSWLGTGSQPQHF
few | TRBJ1-5 | TRBV6-6 | TRBD1 | TGTGCCAGCAGCCGCGGGGGGGGACAGCGCAATCAGCCCCAGCATTTT | CASSRGGGQRNQPQHF
- | TRBJ1-4 | TRBV6-4 | - | TGTGCCAGCACGCACCAACAGGGAAATAATGAAAAACTGTTTTTT | CASTHQQGNNEKLFF
- | TRBJ2-3 | TRBV5-1 | TRBD2 | TGCGCCAGCAGCTCGCGGACTAGCGGGGGCCGGACAGATACGCAGTATTTT | CASSSRTSGGRTDTQYF
- | TRBJ1-3 | TRBV6-1 | - | TGTGCCAGCCATCCGAGCTCTGGAAACACCATATATTTT | CASHPSSGNTIYF
- | TRBJ1-2 | TRBV11-2 | - | TGTGCCAGCAGCTCGTGGGGGCTCTATGGCTACACCTTC | CASSSWGLYGYTF
- | TRBJ1-5 | TRBV2 | - | TGTGCCAGCAGCCTACAGGGAATGGAAAGCAATCAGCCCCAGCATTTT | CASSLQGMESNQPQHF
- | TRBJ2-1 | TRBV9 | - | TGTGCCAGCAGCGTAAGGAGTACGGAGCAGTTCTTC | CASSVRSTEQFF
- | TRBJ1-2 | TRBV13 | - | TGTGCCAGCACTCAGGGGTCCGGAAGATATGGCTACACCTTC | CASTQGSGRYGYTF
few | TRBJ1-1 | TRBV27 | TRBD1 | TGTGCCAGCAGTCCTCGGACAGGGTACATGAACACTGAAGCTTTCTTT | CASSPRTGYMNTEAFF
- | TRBJ2-7 | TRBV18 | TRBD1 | TGTGCCAGCTCACCCCAGGGGGCTTTCCTCCCCTACGAGCAGTACTTC | CASSPQGAFLPYEQYF
once | TRBJ2-1 | TRBV5-4 | TRBD2 | TGTGCCAGCAGTTACGGGACTAGCGCCAACAATGAGCAGTTCTTC | CASSYGTSANNEQFF
- | TRBJ2-5 | TRBV19 | TRBD1 | TGTGCCAGTAGTCCCCGGACAGGGCGAAAGACCCAGTACTTC | CASSPRTGRKTQYF
- | TRBJ1-1 | TRBV27 | - | TGTGCCAGCAGTAGCCGGGCTGAAGCTTTCTTT | CASSSRAEAFF
- | TRBJ2-1 | TRBV6-1 | - | TGTGCCAGCATTAGGCAGGGCTCCTACAATGAGCAGTTCTTC | CASIRQGSYNEQFF
- | TRBJ2-4 | TRBV5-1 | TRBD1 | TGCGCCAGCAGCTTGGGAGGACAGGGAGGTATTCAGTACTTC | CASSLGGQGGIQYF
- | TRBJ2-3 | TRBV4-3 | TRBD1 | TGCGCCAGCAGCCAAGATGATACAGGGGGAGATACGCAGTATTTT | CASSQDDTGGDTQYF
few | TRBJ2-6 | TRBV7-2 | - | TGTGCCAGCAGCTTACAATTATCGCGGTCTGGGGCCAACGTCCTGACTTTC | CASSLQLSRSGANVLTF
- | TRBJ1-2 | TRBV5-1 | - | TGCGCCAGCAGCTTGTGGGGGCTAGACTATGGCTACACCTTC | CASSLWGLDYGYTF
- | TRBJ1-1 | TRBV30 | - | TGTGCCTGGAACAGGAGGAACACTGAAGCTTTCTTT | CAWNRRNTEAFF
few | TRBJ1-4 | TRBV28 | - | TGTGCCAGCAGCTCTAGAGATAATGAAAAACTGTTTTTT | CASSSRDNEKLFF
- | TRBJ2-6 | TRBV14 | - | TGTGCCAGCAGCCATAATGGGGCCAACGTCCTGACTTTC | CASSHNGANVLTF
- | TRBJ2-5 | TRBV7-2 | - | TGTGCCAGCAGCGGGGGCCTCGGAAAAGAGACCCAGTACTTC | CASSGGLGKETQYF
- | TRBJ2-5 | TRBV9 | - | TGTGCCAGCAGCGTATTCCAGGGGCAGACCCAGTACTTC | CASSVFQGQTQYF
- | TRBJ1-4 | TRBV19 | TRBD1 | TGTGCCAGTAGTATGTTGACCGGGACAGGCAATGAAAAACTGTTTTTT | CASSMLTGTGNEKLFF
once | TRBJ2-1 | TRBV10-3 | - | TGTGCCATCACGGGGGAGAGCCGAGGGAATGAGCAGTTCTTC | CAITGESRGNEQFF
- | TRBJ1-2 | TRBV11-2 | - | TGTGCCAGCAGTAGACGGGAATCCCGGGGCTATGGCTACACCTTC | CASSRRESRGYGYTF
- | TRBJ2-7 | TRBV11-3 | - | TGTGCCAGCAGCTTAGACTTCAGCGAGCAGTACTTC | CASSLDFSEQYF
- | TRBJ2-3 | TRBV10-2 | - | TGCGCCAGCAGCATGAGAGGGTTGCCAGATACGCAGTATTTT | CASSMRGLPDTQYF
- | TRBJ1-1 | TRBV18 | - | TGTGCCAGCTCACCTTCGGGATTCGCTGAAGCTTTCTTT | CASSPSGFAEAFF
- | TRBJ2-7 | TRBV30 | TRBD2 | TGTGCCTGGATGACTAGCGGGATCTACGAGCAGTACTTC | CAWMTSGIYEQYF
- | TRBJ2-1 | TRBV18 | TRBD2 | TGTGCCAGCTCCGCCGGGAGGGGTAACAATGAGCAGTTCTTC | CASSAGRGNNEQFF
- | TRBJ2-7 | TRBV28 | - | TGTGCCAGCAGTTTACTAGTTCCTGGCGAGCAGTACTTC | CASSLLVPGEQYF
- | TRBJ1-4 | TRBV9 | TRBD1 | TGTGCCAGCAGCGTAGAGGGGGCTCGTGAAAAACTGTTTTTT | CASSVEGAREKLFF
- | TRBJ2-7 | TRBV19 | TRBD1 | TGTGCCAGTAGTTTCTGGACAGGCGTCTCCTACGAGCAGTACTTC | CASSFWTGVSYEQYF
- | TRBJ2-1 | TRBV30 | TRBD2 | TGTGCCTGGAGGGCGGGGGGGCCCTACAATGAGCAGTTCTTC | CAWRAGGPYNEQFF